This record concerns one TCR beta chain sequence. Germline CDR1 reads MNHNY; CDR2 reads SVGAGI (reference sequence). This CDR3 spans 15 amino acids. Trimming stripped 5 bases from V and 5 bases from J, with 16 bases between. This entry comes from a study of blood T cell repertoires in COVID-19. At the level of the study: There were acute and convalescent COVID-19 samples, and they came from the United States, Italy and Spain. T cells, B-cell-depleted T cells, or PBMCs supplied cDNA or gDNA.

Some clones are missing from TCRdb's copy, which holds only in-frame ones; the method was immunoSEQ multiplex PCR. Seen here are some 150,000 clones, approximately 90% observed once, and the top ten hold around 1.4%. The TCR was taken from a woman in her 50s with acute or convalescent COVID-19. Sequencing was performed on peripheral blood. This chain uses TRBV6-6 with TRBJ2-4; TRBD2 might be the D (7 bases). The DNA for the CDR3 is TGTGCCAGCAGTACCCCGTGGGGGGGGCAAAACATTCAGTACTTC. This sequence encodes CASSTPWGGQNIQYF.